This T cell receptor beta chain was sequenced in a study of immune cell composition in non-small cell lung cancer. Here immunoSEQ multiplex PCR was the method, and the copy in TCRdb shows in-frame clones only, minus some. The sample contains about 9,000 clones, about 80% of which appear only once. DNA was extracted from unsorted cell suspensions stored frozen. General observations from the study: Clones >0.5% enriched in tumour were rarer in adenocarcinoma (roughly 35%) than squamous (approximately 80%).

Trimming removed 7 bases from V and 5 bases from J; junction bases left unmatched: 6. This CDR3 has 13 residues. CDR1 MNHNY and CDR2 SVGAGI come from the germline V gene (reference sequence). Worth noting for this clone: The antigen is undetermined.

The V gene is TRBV6-6, the J gene TRBJ2-7; TRBD1 aligns across 9 bases. The sequenced material came from lung tumor tissue. The TCR sequence derives from a human donor with non-small cell lung cancer. CDR3 amino acids: CASTWDRANEQYF. The DNA for the CDR3 is TGTGCCAGCACCTGGGACAGGGCCAACGAGCAGTACTTC.